This T cell receptor (beta chain) was identified in a study of CD8 T cells in Susac syndrome. Trimming stripped 2 bases from V and 0 bases from J, with 10 bases between. Germline V gene sequence: CDR1 LGHNT, CDR2 FRNRAP. The length of the CDR3 is 15 residues. TCR beta from blood CD8+ and CD4+ T cells was sequenced. It was healthy donors who served as the controls, matched for age and sex. It was negative isolation that provided the CD8+ and CD4+ T cells, whereas TEMRA cells were enriched by FACS. Reverse transcription of about 0.5 to 1 ug RNA was carried out with random hexamers. The method of amplification for TCR beta CDR3 was immunoSEQ multiplex PCR, covering 54 Vbeta and 13 Jbeta. TCRdb analysed the immunoSEQ multiplex PCR reads with MiXCR anew, one entry per CDR3 protein. The data contain 40,000 to 55,000 distinct CDR3 sequences, almost 95% of them singletons.

This chain links TRBV12-5 with TRBJ1-1; D is perhaps TRBD1 (5 bases). Sequenced material: CD8+ T cells from PBMCs. The receptor's source is a human donor in good health. CDR3 sequence (DNA): TGTGCTAGTGGTTTGTCCCAGGGTTTGAACACTGAAGCTTTCTTT. Translated, it gives CASGLSQGLNTEAFF.